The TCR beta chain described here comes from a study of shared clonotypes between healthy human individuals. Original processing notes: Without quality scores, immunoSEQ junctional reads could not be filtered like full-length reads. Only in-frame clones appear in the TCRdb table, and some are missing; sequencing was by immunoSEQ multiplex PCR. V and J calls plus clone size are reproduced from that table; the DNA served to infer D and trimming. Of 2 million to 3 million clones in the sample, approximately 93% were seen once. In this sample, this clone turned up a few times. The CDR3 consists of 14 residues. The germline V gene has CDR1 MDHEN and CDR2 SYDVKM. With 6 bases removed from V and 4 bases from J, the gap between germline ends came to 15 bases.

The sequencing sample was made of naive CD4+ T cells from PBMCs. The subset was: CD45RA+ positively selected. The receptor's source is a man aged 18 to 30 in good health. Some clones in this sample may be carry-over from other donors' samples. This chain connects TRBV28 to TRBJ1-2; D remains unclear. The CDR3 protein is CASSPSLSTYGYTF. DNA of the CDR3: TGTGCCAGCAGCCCTTCCCTTTCGACCTATGGCTACACCTTC.